The 32 T cell receptor beta chains below all came from one sample that was sequenced in a study of human T cells and chemical hapten exposure. Time point specified: patch test 1, 2 weeks after DPC sensitization. Treatment of the sample: therapeutic diphenylcyclopropenone sensitization with weekly scalp DPC. One entry per CDR3 protein, called by TCRdb with MiXCR from the RACE reads. There are about 57,000 distinct CDR3 sequences in the sample; 9% to 9.5% occur only once, and 10% to 15% lies in the top ten. The specimen comprised whole blood, sampled in connection with sensitization to the hapten diphenylcyclopropenone (DPC). The source is a woman in her 40s with alopecia areata. Some clones in this sample may be carry-over from other donors' samples.

The chain uses TRBV5-1 and TRBJ1-6; 9 bases fit TRBD1. This CDR3 spans 14 amino acids. Trimming took 8 bases from V and 9 from J; bases not matched to a gene: 9. CDR1 and CDR2 (germline): SGHRS, YFSETQ. As DNA, the CDR3 is TGCGCCAGTAAATCGGGACAGGGTAGTTCACCCCTCCACTTT. Translated: CASKSGQGSSPLHF.

This clonotype was detected many times. The chain carries TRBV28 and TRBJ2-5, with D possibly matching TRBD1 (6 bases). The V end lost 6 bases, the J end lost 5 bases, and 16 bases lay between the germline ends. Germline V gene sequence: CDR1 MDHEN, CDR2 SYDVKM. There are 14 residues in the CDR3. The CDR3 coding sequence is TGTGCCAGCAGACTTGACAGGCCCAGGGAGACCCAGTACTTC. Translation gives CASRLDRPRETQYF.

At least ten counts were recorded for this clonotype. This chain joins TRBV2 and TRBJ2-1; D might be TRBD2 (6 bases). The germline V and J ends were trimmed by 6 bases and 5 bases, with 8 bases remaining between them. The germline CDR1 and CDR2 sequences are SNHLY and FYNNEI. CDR3 length equals 12 residues. DNA for the CDR3: TGTGCCAGCAGGGAGGGGCACAATGAGCAGTTCTTC. Translated: CASREGHNEQFF.

In this sample, this clonotype turned up many times. The gene calls are TRBV7-3 and TRBJ2-6, with 9 bases that match TRBD1. After removal of 6 bases from V and 1 base from J, the junction contained 4 bases not matched to a gene. There are 16 residues in the CDR3. Germline CDR1 is SGHTA and CDR2 is FQGTGA. The CDR3 region has the DNA TGTGCCAGCAGGTCCGGGACAGGGTCTGGGGCCAACGTCCTGACTTTC. Its translation is CASRSGTGSGANVLTF.

The CDR3 coding sequence is TGTGCCAGCAGTCAGACACTAGCGGGGGGCCGGGATGAGCAGTTCTTC. Translated: CASSQTLAGGRDEQFF. This chain links TRBV6-2 or TRBV6-3 with TRBJ2-1; 12 nucleotides line up with TRBD2. The length of the CDR3 is 16 residues. CDR1 and CDR2 from the germline V gene are MNHEY and SVGEGT. V lost 5 bases to trimming and J lost 8 bases; unmatched junction nucleotides: 10.

At least ten counts were recorded for this clonotype. The chain joins TRBV12-3 or TRBV12-4 to TRBJ1-2, with 10 bases lining up with TRBD1. The CDR3 totals 13 residues. Trimming cost V 5 bases and J 7 bases; bases outside gene matches: 4. The CDR3 coding sequence is TGTGCCAGCAGTCCGGGACAGGGGTTTGGCTACACCTTC. Its translation: CASSPGQGFGYTF.

The chain employs TRBV7-3 and TRBJ2-7; weak D call: TRBD1 (5 bases). The germline V gene encodes CDR1 SGHTA and CDR2 FQGTGA. The V and J ends lost 5 bases and 6 bases respectively, with 14 bases between them. CDR3 length: 13 amino acids. DNA of the CDR3: TGTGCCAGCAGCCAAGGGGCATTCACCGAGCAGTACTTC. This encodes CASSQGAFTEQYF.

This clonotype turned up a few times. The rearrangement links TRBV3-1 to TRBJ2-1, with TRBD2 matching over 15 bases. Germline CDR1 reads LGHDT; CDR2 reads YNNKEL (reference sequence). The trim removed 3 bases at V and 4 bases at J, leaving 7 bases unmatched. The CDR3 consists of 18 residues. This chain's CDR3 is CASSQRGLAGGRYNEQFF. The CDR3 nucleotides read TGTGCCAGCAGCCAGAGGGGACTAGCGGGGGGACGGTACAATGAGCAGTTCTTC.

This clonotype was seen repeatedly, ten times or more. The rearrangement links TRBV4-1 to TRBJ2-1; 9 bases agree with TRBD2. The CDR3 sequence is 15 residues long. Germline values: CDR1 MGHRA, CDR2 YSYEKL. V trimming: 2 bases; J trimming: 4 bases; junction bases outside the gene matches: 3. In DNA, the CDR3 is TGCGCCAGCAGCCAACCTAGCGGGGCGTACAATGAGCAGTTCTTC. This gives the protein CASSQPSGAYNEQFF.

This clonotype was seen at least ten times. This chain connects TRBV30 to TRBJ1-1; D remains unclear. The germline V and J ends were trimmed by 6 bases and 5 bases, with 19 bases remaining between them. The CDR3 totals 14 residues. Germline CDR1 and CDR2: GTSNPN and SVGIG (reference sequence). CDR3 loop: CACTGDVRGTEAFF. The DNA of the CDR3 is TGTGCCTGCACCGGTGACGTCAGAGGGACTGAAGCTTTCTTT.

V usage is TRBV6-6 and J usage is TRBJ2-6; TRBD1 agrees at 8 bases. The CDR3 contains 18 residues. The J segment lost 0 bases and the V segment lost 8 bases, leaving 12 bases of the junction unmatched. Germline lookup yields CDR1 MNHNY and CDR2 SVGAGI (reference sequence). CDR3: CASGDRGQGGSGANVLTF. Here the CDR3 DNA reads TGTGCCAGCGGGGATCGAGGACAGGGAGGCTCTGGGGCCAACGTCCTGACTTTC.

The chain recombines TRBV3-1 with TRBJ1-1; D not certain. The CDR3 is made up of 14 amino acids. V lost 5 bases and J lost 1, with 11 bases in between. Germline V gene sequence: CDR1 LGHDT, CDR2 YNNKEL (reference sequence). The DNA of the CDR3 is TGTGCCAGCAGCTCAAGACGCTCGAACACTGAAGCTTTCTTT. Translating gives CASSSRRSNTEAFF.

The CDR3, as DNA: TGTGCCAGCAGCTTAGGTACTTTTAGCAATCAGCCCCAGCATTTT. It codes for CASSLGTFSNQPQHF. The chain uses TRBV7-2 and TRBJ1-5; D call uncertain. Trimming removed 1 base from V and 0 bases from J, with 7 bases in between. There are 15 residues in the CDR3. The germline V gene has CDR1 SGHTA and CDR2 FQGNSA.

This clonotype was detected many times. J is TRBJ1-1 and V is TRBV18, with TRBD1 matching over 7 bases. J was trimmed by 6 bases and V by 3 bases; bases with no gene match: 7. CDR1 is KGHSH and CDR2 is LQKENI in the germline V gene. This CDR3 has 14 residues. The CDR3 region is CASSPQGGVAEAFF. In DNA form, the CDR3 reads TGTGCCAGCTCACCGCAGGGGGGTGTCGCTGAAGCTTTCTTT.

CDR3 protein: CASSYSLGTAKNTEAFF. DNA for the CDR3: TGTGCCAGCAGTTACTCGTTGGGGACAGCTAAGAACACTGAAGCTTTCTTT. The V call is TRBV6-2 or TRBV6-3, the J call TRBJ1-1; 7 bases match TRBD1. Germline values: CDR1 MNHEY, CDR2 SVGEGT. The V segment lost 0 bases and the J segment 1 base; nucleotides outside the gene matches: 8. The CDR3 contains 17 residues.

This clonotype was detected ten times or more. The rearrangement links TRBV29-1 to TRBJ1-1, with D tentatively TRBD1 (6 bases). The CDR3 consists of 13 residues. CDR1 and CDR2 from the germline V gene are SQVTM and ANQGSEA. V lost 6 bases and J lost 3, with 14 bases in between. The CDR3 loop reads CSVARTADTEAFF. The DNA of the CDR3 is TGCAGCGTGGCCCGGACAGCCGACACTGAAGCTTTCTTT.

This clonotype was counted a few times. CDR3 region: CASPPVRVYEQYF. Here the CDR3 DNA reads TGTGCCAGTCCTCCGGTAAGGGTCTACGAGCAGTACTTC. This chain links TRBV19 with TRBJ2-7; D gene unclear. Germline V gene data show CDR1 as LNHDA and CDR2 as SQIVND (reference sequence). Between the trimmed V and J ends, which lost 8 bases and 3 bases, there was a span of 14 bases. The CDR3 has 13 amino acids.

This clonotype appeared many times. The chain links TRBV4-1 to TRBJ1-4; unclear D gene. Germline CDR1 and CDR2: MGHRA and YSYEKL. This CDR3 has 11 amino acids. V was shortened by 0 bases and J by 10 bases, with 3 bases between the two germline ends. The CDR3 spells CASSQDVKLFF. The CDR3 nucleotides are TGCGCCAGCAGCCAAGACGTAAAACTGTTTTTT.

This clonotype has a handful of counts. This sequence joins TRBV28 and TRBJ1-2; D is undetermined. The CDR3 is 12 residues long. CDR1 is MDHEN, CDR2 SYDVKM, per germline. V was pared by 6 bases and J by 2 bases, with 7 bases between. The CDR3 loop reads CASRGNNYGYTF. The CDR3 nucleotides are TGTGCCAGCAGGGGGAACAACTATGGCTACACCTTC.

The chain is built from TRBV20-1 and TRBJ1-5; D unresolved. The germline CDR1 and CDR2 sequences are DFQATT and SNEGSKA (reference sequence). The CDR3 is made up of 16 amino acids. Trimming removed 1 base from V and 2 bases from J, with 15 bases in between. This CDR3 is CSARAASGIGNQPQHF. The CDR3 nucleotides read TGCAGTGCTAGAGCGGCCTCCGGGATCGGCAATCAGCCCCAGCATTTT.

This clonotype was seen only a few times. The chain couples TRBV30 to TRBJ2-7; TRBD2 agrees at 14 bases. The CDR3 totals 13 residues. Germline CDR1 and CDR2: GTSNPN and SVGIG (reference sequence). After removal of 7 bases from V and 6 bases from J, the junction contained 5 bases not matched to a gene. The CDR3 region has the DNA TGTGCCTCGACTAGCGGGGGGGCATTCGAGCAGTACTTC. Its protein is CASTSGGAFEQYF.

The chain is built from TRBV20-1 and TRBJ2-5; tentative D call: TRBD2 (6 bases). This CDR3 comprises 15 residues. CDR1 and CDR2 (germline): DFQATT, SNEGSKA (reference sequence). Trimming pared 0 bases from V and 4 bases from J, leaving 15 bases between. CDR3 sequence reads: CSARDPLARSETQYF. In DNA form, the CDR3 reads TGCAGTGCTAGAGATCCTCTAGCGCGGTCAGAGACCCAGTACTTC.

In its sample, this clonotype was seen many times. At one boundary the junction diverges from the germline segment, which might be a read error. V gene TRBV7-8 combines with J gene TRBJ1-2; 11 bases map to TRBD1. The V gene's germline CDR1 is SGHVS and CDR2 FQNEAQ. There are 18 residues in the CDR3. CDR3 sequence (DNA): TGTGCCAGCAGCTTGTACGGACAGGGGGCCACAATGGCCTCGACAGGCTTTTTC. Amino acids: CASSLYGQGATMASTGFF.

This clonotype has a handful of counts. V is TRBV6-6 and J is TRBJ2-7; D unresolved. The germline V gene has CDR1 MNHNY and CDR2 SVGAGI (reference sequence). This CDR3 has 14 amino acids. The V end was cut by 2 bases, the J end by 4 bases, with 12 bases between. The CDR3 DNA follows: TGTGCCAGCAGTTACAAAGGCCAGGAGTACGAGCAGTACTTC. It yields the protein CASSYKGQEYEQYF.

This chain connects TRBV4-1 to TRBJ2-5; possibly TRBD2 for D (5 bases). Trimming pared 4 bases from V and 2 bases from J, leaving 14 bases between. This CDR3 has 15 amino acids. Germline V gives CDR1 MGHRA, CDR2 YSYEKL. This CDR3 is CASSRDRRGQETQYF. The CDR3 region has the DNA TGCGCCAGCAGCCGAGATAGACGGGGACAAGAGACCCAGTACTTC.

This rearrangement joins TRBV12-3 or TRBV12-4 to TRBJ2-3, with 13 bases matching TRBD2. The CDR3 spans 16 residues. Trimming removed 6 bases from V and 6 bases from J; junction bases left unmatched: 9. CDR3 protein: CASRPGLAGAGDTQYF. CDR3 sequence (DNA): TGTGCCAGCAGGCCTGGACTAGCGGGGGCCGGGGATACGCAGTATTTT.

There are a few counts of this clonotype. This chain links TRBV7-6 with TRBJ1-6; D uncertain. CDR1 SGHVS and CDR2 FNYEAQ come from the germline V gene. V was trimmed by 1 base and J by 10 bases, leaving 8 bases between them. The CDR3 length is 13 residues. CDR3 sequence reads: CASSLGGGSPLHF. DNA of the CDR3: TGTGCCAGCAGCTTAGGTGGTGGCTCACCCCTCCACTTT.

In this sample, this clonotype turned up a few times. The chain links TRBV12-3 or TRBV12-4 to TRBJ1-5; D unclear. This CDR3 comprises 13 residues. Trimming took off 1 base at V and 7 bases at J, with 8 bases between the two ends. The CDR3 region is CASSLEANQPQHF. As DNA, the CDR3 is TGTGCCAGCAGTTTAGAGGCGAACCAGCCCCAGCATTTT.

In this sample, this clonotype turned up many times. The gene calls are TRBV25-1 and TRBJ2-3; TRBD2 matches at 12 bases. The CDR3 sequence is 19 residues long. Germline CDR1 and CDR2: MGHDK and SYGVNS. The junction had 15 bases not matched to a gene; V was cut back by 7 bases and J by 1 base. The DNA for the CDR3 is TGTGCCAGCACCTCAAATCGGGGTAGACTAGCGGGGGGCACAGATACGCAGTATTTT. Protein: CASTSNRGRLAGGTDTQYF.

This clonotype was detected ten times or more. The DNA of the CDR3 is TGCAGTGCTAGAGATTCGTTGCCCCGGGCCGGGGATTCGTTCTTT. It codes for CSARDSLPRAGDSFF. V gene TRBV20-1 combines with J gene TRBJ1-1; D ambiguous. Looked up from germline, CDR1 is DFQATT and CDR2 is SNEGSKA (reference sequence). The CDR3 is 15 residues long. Trimming took 0 bases from V and 14 from J, leaving 25 bases between them.

This clonotype appeared many times. The chain uses TRBV7-9 and TRBJ2-3; possibly TRBD1 for D (6 bases). The V and J ends lost 5 bases and 8 bases respectively, with 14 bases between them. The CDR3 consists of 13 residues. Germline V lookup: CDR1 SEHNR, CDR2 FQNEAQ (reference sequence). The CDR3 protein is CASSPQGSGTQYF. CDR3 in DNA: TGTGCCAGCAGCCCACAGGGATCGGGTACGCAGTATTTT.

This clonotype occurred a few times. The chain couples TRBV20-1 to TRBJ2-2; 11 nucleotides match TRBD2. The CDR3 is 19 residues long. The V and J ends lost 3 bases and 3 bases, in that order; junction bases with no gene match: 15. From germline, CDR1 is DFQATT and CDR2 SNEGSKA (reference sequence). DNA of the CDR3: TGCAGTGCTAGTGCCACCCAAACACTAGCGGGGGCGTACACCGGGGAGCTGTTTTTT. Its protein product is CSASATQTLAGAYTGELFF.